The TCR beta chain under discussion was sequenced for a study of CD8+ T cells in alopecia areata. The CDR3 is 15 residues long. The trim removed 5 bases at V and 3 bases at J, leaving 6 bases unmatched. Per germline, CDR1 LNHDA and CDR2 SQIVND (reference sequence). Extracted RNA was reverse transcribed, and the resulting cDNA served as sequencing template. The method was immunoSEQ multiplex PCR; TCRdb's version includes in-frame clones alone and lacks a portion of them. The sample contains 90,000 to 150,000 clones, 53% of which appear only once. Treatment specified: oral pan-JAK inhibitor, 5-10 mg twice daily.

J is TRBJ1-5 and V is TRBV19, with TRBD1 matching 8 bases. Source: CD4+ T cells sorted from blood, taken at week 4, from a patient treated with tofacitinib. The receptor comes from a human donor with alopecia areata. The CDR3 spells CASSARDRNNQPQHF. The CDR3 DNA sequence: TGTGCCAGTAGTGCCCGGGACAGGAACAATCAGCCCCAGCATTTT.